Listed below are T cell receptor beta chains from one sample, sequenced in a study of cytomegalovirus exposure and HLA in healthy donors. Profiled with immunoSEQ multiplex PCR; TCRdb holds only in-frame clones, not every one. The data contain about 40,000 clones, approximately 93% of them singletons. The source material was PBMCs. Source of these receptors: a woman aged 18-35 years in good health and CMV-seronegative. Both conserved end residues are part of each CDR3.

v_call,j_call,cdr3_aa
TRBV19,TRBJ2-1,CASDLGWGVRNNEQFF
TRBV27,TRBJ2-3,CASSAYSGGADTQYF
TRBV7-2,TRBJ2-7,CASRLGLAGDEQYF
TRBV7-9,TRBJ1-5,CASSLGTGQSNQPQHF
TRBV7-8,TRBJ1-1,CASSLELTGSNTEAFF
TRBV7-8,TRBJ2-3,CASSPTGGTDTQYF
TRBV9,TRBJ2-2,CASSVDGAAKGLFF
TRBV2,TRBJ1-5,CASSDRENQPQHF
TRBV7-9,TRBJ1-2,CASSPTGSINYGYTF
TRBV6-5,TRBJ1-1,CASSWGFGTEAFF
TRBV7-6,TRBJ2-3,CASSSGQGTDTQYF
TRBV28,TRBJ2-7,CASSPGTGYEQYF
TRBV7-8,TRBJ1-1,CASSPPSSGTEAFF
TRBV27,TRBJ1-3,CASSRDGNTIYF
TRBV5-1,TRBJ1-1,CASSLARGRVTEAFF